This TCR beta chain was observed in a study of shared clonotypes between healthy human individuals (dated by TCRdb to 2020 to 2021). Regarding the complete study: The cohort comprised two women and a few men aged 18 to 49 years. Per donor, three plates each were used for CD4 naive and CD4 memory, two for CD8 naive, and one for CD8 memory. To estimate repertoire size and how much clonotype sharing occurs between individuals, the study deeply sequenced the blood TCR repertoires of 5 or 6 healthy adults. To increase sequencing depth and limit assay-specific biases, different laboratories used diverse techniques to prepare libraries and sequence TCR repertoires. Between about 0.8 and 8.9 billion PBMCs per donor were obtained by leukapheresis. Beyond this particular receptor, the publication reports: Pairwise subsampling indicated that sequencing depth was expected to affect the degree of clonotype sharing among donors. Naive subsets generally had larger estimated clonotype richness than memory subsets. When a few donors were compared, the shared fraction of clonotypes was roughly 4.8% for naive CD4, less than 4% for naive CD8, more than 2% for memory CD4, and less than 0.45% for memory CD8. The small number of donors limited the genetic and exposure-history diversity represented. Sampling was restricted to blood, and TCR repertoires in tissue are likely to differ from TCR repertoires in blood. Incomplete sequencing was indicated by rarefaction of sorted-subset datasets, despite the large sequencing depth. Compared with non-shared clonotypes, the clonotypes found in all four sorted-subset donors had higher generation probabilities.

Using the deep immunoSEQ assay, TCR CDR3 regions were amplified from genomic DNA by multiplex PCR. Extracted genomic DNA from each cell subset was spread evenly across all wells of several immunoSEQ 96-well plates, with each plate serving as a replicate. Each replicate PCR for sorted subsets received about 180 ng genomic DNA, equal to roughly 29,000 T cell genomes. Purified libraries were quantified with a Qubit 3.0 fluorometer, sized on a Bioanalyzer 2100, and re-quantified with the KAPA Library Quantification kit. Every immunoSEQ 96-well plate was sequenced on a dedicated single-read 150-cycle Illumina NextSeq 550 flow cell. The paper's processing steps were these. The immunoSEQ output contained only junctional sequences without quality scores, so filtering could not match that applied to full-length reads. Sequences were annotated with PyIR, a Python wrapper for IgBLAST v1.9, and V/J genes and CDR3 were assigned using IMGT germline references. Reads were filtered out if the reads had weak V/J assignments (E-value above 1e-6), no CDR3, stop codons, out-of-frame junctions, or ambiguous translated residues. V3J clonotypes were defined as sequences sharing an identical inferred V gene, J gene, and CDR3 amino acid sequence. To compute the percentage overlap between repertoires, the number of shared unique clonotypes was divided by the size of the smaller repertoire. RTK rarefaction, the Chao1 estimator, and Recon v2.1 estimates of unobserved clonotypes were used to assess repertoire richness. Generation probabilities were computed with OLGA for all TCRbeta clonotypes obtained by the gDNA method from a handful of donors. The clones in this table, taken by TCRdb from immuneACCESS, are in-frame only. Not every clone is retained; where verified, under half of the shortfall comes from an unresolved V gene, and the cause of the rest is unknown. Clone size and the V and J calls come from that table; the DNA yielded D and trimming. The sample contains hundreds of thousands of clones, approximately 96% of them found a single time. More than 0.085% of the sample is taken by the ten largest.

CD8 naive samples were obtained by positive selection for CCR7 among CD45RO-negative cells, yielding a CD45RA+CCR7+ population from which TemRA cells were excluded. The donors were healthy, HIV-negative adults with no recently reported acute infections or vaccinations. Every donor was a Caucasian adult residing in Nashville, Tennessee, USA. After blood collection by leukapheresis, PBMCs were isolated using Ficoll-Histopaque density gradient centrifugation and then cryopreserved in the vapor phase of liquid nitrogen. Purity and quantity of every magnetically sorted T cell population were checked by analytical flow cytometry. From each sorted fraction, genomic DNA was isolated and quantified by UV absorbance on a Nanodrop 2000c. On this clone: It has no known antigen specificity. Nothing much larger sits one base from this clone, and base qualities are not available.

V drops 4 bases and J drops 13 bases, leaving 13 bases in between. CDR1 MDHEN and CDR2 SYDVKM were looked up in the germline V gene. The CDR3 holds 12 amino acids from the cysteine to the phenylalanine. Only the CDR3 part of the read is kept: 36 bases, read in frame from the first base. The source of this sequence is a woman aged 25 to 39 in good health. The chain is assembled from TRBV28 and TRBJ1-4; the D gene cannot be named for sure. The sequencing input was naive CD8+ T cells sorted from blood. The sample's cell subset or site label, decoded: CD45RA+CCR7+. The CDR3 has the sequence CASSSSGVILFF. In nucleotide form, the sequence is TGTGCCAGCAGTTCCTCAGGAGTAATACTGTTTTTT.